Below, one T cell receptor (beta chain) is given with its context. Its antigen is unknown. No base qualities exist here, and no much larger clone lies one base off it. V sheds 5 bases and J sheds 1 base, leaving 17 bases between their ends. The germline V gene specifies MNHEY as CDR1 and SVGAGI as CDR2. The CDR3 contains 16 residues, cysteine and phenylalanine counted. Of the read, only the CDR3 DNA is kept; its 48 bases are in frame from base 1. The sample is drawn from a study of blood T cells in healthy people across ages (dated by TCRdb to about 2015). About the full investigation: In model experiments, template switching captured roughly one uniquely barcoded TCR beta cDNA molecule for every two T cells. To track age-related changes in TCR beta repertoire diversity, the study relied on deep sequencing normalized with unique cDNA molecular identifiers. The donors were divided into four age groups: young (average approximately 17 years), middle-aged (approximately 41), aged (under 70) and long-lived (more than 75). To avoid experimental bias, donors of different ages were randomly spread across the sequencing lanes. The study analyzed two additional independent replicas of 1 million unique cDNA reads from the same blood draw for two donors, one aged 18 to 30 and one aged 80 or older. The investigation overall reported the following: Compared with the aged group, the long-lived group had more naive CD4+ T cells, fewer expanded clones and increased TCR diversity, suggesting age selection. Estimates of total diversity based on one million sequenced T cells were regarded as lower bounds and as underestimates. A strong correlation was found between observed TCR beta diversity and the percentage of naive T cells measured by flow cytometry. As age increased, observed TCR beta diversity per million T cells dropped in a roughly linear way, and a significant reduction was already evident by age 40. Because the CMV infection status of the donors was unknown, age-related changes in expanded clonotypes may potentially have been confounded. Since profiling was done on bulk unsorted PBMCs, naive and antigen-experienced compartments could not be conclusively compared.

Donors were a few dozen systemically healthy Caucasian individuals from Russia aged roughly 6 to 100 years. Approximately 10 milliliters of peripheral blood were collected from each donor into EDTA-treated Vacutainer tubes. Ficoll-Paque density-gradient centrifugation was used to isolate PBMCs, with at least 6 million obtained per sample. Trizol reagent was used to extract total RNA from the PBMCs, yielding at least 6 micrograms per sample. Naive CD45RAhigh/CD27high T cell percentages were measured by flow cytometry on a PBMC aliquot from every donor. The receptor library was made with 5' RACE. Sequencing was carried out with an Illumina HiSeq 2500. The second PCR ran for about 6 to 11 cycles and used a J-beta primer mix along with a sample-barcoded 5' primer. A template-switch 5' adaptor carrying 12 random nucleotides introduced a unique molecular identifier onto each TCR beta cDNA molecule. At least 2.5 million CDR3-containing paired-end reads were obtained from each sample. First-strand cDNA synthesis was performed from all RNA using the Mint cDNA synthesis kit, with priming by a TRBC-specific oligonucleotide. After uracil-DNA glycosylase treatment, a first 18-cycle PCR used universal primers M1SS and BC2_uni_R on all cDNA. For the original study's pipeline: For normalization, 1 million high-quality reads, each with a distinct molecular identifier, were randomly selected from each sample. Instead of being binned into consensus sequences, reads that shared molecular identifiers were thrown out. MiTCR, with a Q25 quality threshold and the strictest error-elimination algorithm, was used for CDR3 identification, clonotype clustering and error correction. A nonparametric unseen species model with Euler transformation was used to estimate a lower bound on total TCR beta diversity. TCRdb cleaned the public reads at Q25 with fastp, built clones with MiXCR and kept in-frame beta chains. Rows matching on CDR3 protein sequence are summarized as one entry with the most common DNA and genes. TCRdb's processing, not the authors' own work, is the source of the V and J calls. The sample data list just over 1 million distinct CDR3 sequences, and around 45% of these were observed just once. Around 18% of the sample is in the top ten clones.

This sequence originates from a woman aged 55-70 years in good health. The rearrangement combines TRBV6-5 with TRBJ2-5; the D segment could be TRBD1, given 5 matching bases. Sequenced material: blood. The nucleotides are TGTGCCAGCAGTAGGGTTATTGGTGGGGCCCAAGAGACCCAGTACTTC. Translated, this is CASSRVIGGAQETQYF.